A single sample gave rise to the 5 T cell receptor beta chains below, sequenced in a study of T cells in localized non-small cell lung cancer. Only in-frame clones appear in the TCRdb table, and some are missing; sequencing was by immunoSEQ multiplex PCR. The sample consists of 30,000 to 45,000 clones, over 70% of them appearing once. Sequencing was performed on peripheral blood, taken before any cancer treatment. The origin of the receptors is a woman aged 35-75 years with stage I lung adenocarcinoma.

This chain uses TRBV5-4 with TRBJ2-5; perhaps TRBD2 as D (6 bases). The CDR3 has 13 amino acids. The V end lost 2 bases, the J end lost 5 bases, and 10 bases lay between the germline ends. Germline-derived CDR1 and CDR2 are SGHNT and YYREEE (reference sequence). As DNA, the CDR3 is TGTGCCAGCAGCTTCCCGGGGGTCGAGACCCAGTACTTC. Its protein is CASSFPGVETQYF.

This chain joins TRBV9 and TRBJ2-2; 8 nucleotides agree with TRBD1. From germline, CDR1 is SGDLS and CDR2 YYNGEE. V shed 3 bases and J 4 bases; nucleotides not matched to a gene: 17. This CDR3 is 19 amino acids long. The CDR3 DNA reads TGTGCCAGCAGCGCAATCACAGGGGGTATAATTTTTGGCACCGGGGAGCTGTTTTTT. Translating it yields CASSAITGGIIFGTGELFF.

The chain has TRBV7-6 and TRBJ2-1, with D perhaps matching TRBD2 (6 bases). There are 17 residues in the CDR3. Per the germline V gene, CDR1 is SGHVS and CDR2 is FNYEAQ. Trimming took off 5 bases at V and 0 bases at J, with 17 bases between the two ends. The CDR3 is CASSPQLANPSYNEQFF. Here the CDR3 DNA reads TGTGCCAGCAGCCCCCAACTAGCCAACCCCTCCTACAATGAGCAGTTCTTC. Variable domain in full (rest from reference TRBV7-6 and TRBJ2-1): GAGVSQSPRYKVTKRGQDVALRCDPISGHVSLYWYRQALGQGPEFLTYFNYEAQQDKSGLPNDRFSAERPEGSISTLTIQRTEQRDSAMYRCASSPQLANPSYNEQFFGPGTRLTVL.

V usage is TRBV7-2 and J usage is TRBJ1-6, with D unclear. Germline V gene data show CDR1 as SGHTA and CDR2 as FQGNSA. Trimming left V 5 bases short and J 6 bases short, with 17 bases between. CDR3 length: 16 amino acids. The CDR3 sequence is CASSRQAVGSNSPLHF. CDR3 nucleotides: TGTGCCAGCAGCCGCCAGGCGGTGGGCAGTAATTCACCCCTCCACTTT.

The chain combines TRBV5-1 with TRBJ2-3, with D hard to call. Trimming pared 0 bases from V and 7 bases from J, leaving 3 bases between. CDR1 is SGHRS and CDR2 is YFSETQ in the germline V gene. The CDR3 length is 11 residues. CDR3 bases: TGCGCCAGCAGCTTGGCGTATACGCAGTATTTT. It yields the protein CASSLAYTQYF.